The text below deals with one T cell receptor beta chain. How the authors handled the data: Amplification from reference gene primers served as the basis for estimated nucleated cell counts. The protocol was immunoSEQ multiplex PCR, while the TCRdb copy is restricted to in-frame clones and leaves out a portion. For V, J and clone size, that table is used; D and trimming come from the DNA. Of more than 50,000 clones in the sample, roughly four fifths are singletons; the top ten hold roughly 27%. The V end lost 5 bases, the J end lost 0 bases, and 3 bases lay between the germline ends. Germline V CDR1 and CDR2: SGHDT, YYEEEE. The length of the CDR3 is 13 residues. The sample belongs to a study of blood T cell repertoires in COVID-19. Study-level information: The United States, Italy and Spain provided the acute and convalescent COVID-19 samples. In each case, the material was cDNA or gDNA derived from T cells, B-cell-depleted T cells, or PBMCs.

The clonotype comes from a woman of 80 years or more with acute or convalescent COVID-19. Sequenced material: peripheral blood. V is TRBV5-6 and J is TRBJ2-6; D is unresolved. CDR3 region: CASSYSGANVLTF. DNA of the CDR3: TGTGCCAGCAGTTACTCTGGGGCCAACGTCCTGACTTTC.